The entry below gives a single T cell receptor (beta chain) sequence along with its context. Its antigen is unknown. Base qualities are not recorded, but no much larger clone differs from it by a single base. Libraries were prepared through the immunoSEQ multiplex PCR assay. Roughly 10^5 TCR templates per sample were assayed on the deep sequencing platform. Genomic DNA extracted from sorted T cells was used for TCRbeta CDR3 sequencing. Under the source paper's analysis protocol: The R programming language was used for clonal analysis of TCRbeta CDR3 data. Alloreactive CD4+ and CD8+ clones were identified by comparing unstimulated samples to CFSE-low samples taken after the reaction. Alloreactive CD4+ clones were assigned to regulatory or non-regulatory origin by matching sequences to sorted unstimulated Treg and non-Treg repertoires. Here the immuneACCESS table is served through TCRdb, limited to in-frame sequences with V and J called. Missing clones are a known gap in these copies; in checked studies unresolved V genes cover under half, and the rest lacks a known reason. From that table come the V and J calls and clone size; the DNA was used to work out D and trimming. The sample yields some 100,000 clones; roughly 93% were counted once. The ten largest clones take up about 6.7% of the sample.

Spanning cysteine to phenylalanine, the CDR3 consists of 16 amino acids. Just the 48-base CDR3 DNA is kept, in frame starting at base 1. Trimming at the junction amounts to 0 bases on V and 5 bases on J, and the germline ends lie 17 bases apart. Per the germline V gene, SGHRS is the CDR1 and YFSETQ is the CDR2. Sorted unstimulated T cells, along with proliferating T cells recovered from mixed lymphocyte reactions, underwent TCRbeta CDR3 sequencing. Fresh whole blood from under 13 HLA-typed healthy donors was used as the source from which PBMCs were isolated. The sample comes from a study of siplizumab effects on memory and regulatory T cells (dated by TCRdb to between 2018 and 2021). General notes on the study: The effect of the anti-CD2 antibody siplizumab on alloreactive T-cell subsets was examined in allogeneic mixed lymphocyte reactions constructed from human PBMCs. Paper-wide results and their limitations: No functional confirmation was obtained for the suppressive function of proliferating Tregs from siplizumab cultures. Unstimulated naive T cells appeared more diverse than memory T cells, and naive cells seemed to contribute substantially to the alloresponse. Roughly 75-97% of proliferating CD4+ or CD8+ clones could not be assigned a naive or memory phenotype. Siplizumab significantly reduced the cumulative frequency of alloreactive sequences traceable to unstimulated CD4+ memory T cells. Because sequences below about 10^-5 frequency were poorly captured, only a minor fraction of alloreactive clones could be mapped to unstimulated subsets. Among mappable alloreactive CD4+ clones, an average Treg-derived fraction of 68.8% was observed with siplizumab, compared with around 28% in control reactions.

The sequencing sample was made of CD8+ T cells sorted from blood. The V and J segments used are TRBV5-1 and TRBJ1-1; TRBD1 might be the D gene, on 5 matching bases. The TCR was taken from a human donor in good health. CDR3 reads: CASSLASGGEGTEAFF. Here is the DNA: TGCGCCAGCAGCTTGGCCTCGGGAGGGGAAGGAACTGAAGCTTTCTTT.